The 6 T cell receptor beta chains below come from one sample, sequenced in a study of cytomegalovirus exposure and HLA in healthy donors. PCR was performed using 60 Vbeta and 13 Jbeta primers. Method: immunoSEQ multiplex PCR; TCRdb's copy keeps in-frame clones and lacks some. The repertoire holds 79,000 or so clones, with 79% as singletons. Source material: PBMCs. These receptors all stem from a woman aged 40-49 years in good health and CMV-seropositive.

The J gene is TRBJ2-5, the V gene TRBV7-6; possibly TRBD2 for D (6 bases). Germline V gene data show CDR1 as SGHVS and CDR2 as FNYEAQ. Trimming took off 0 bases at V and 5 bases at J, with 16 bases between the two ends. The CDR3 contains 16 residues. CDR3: CASSLATGSGLETQYF. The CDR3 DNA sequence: TGTGCCAGCAGCTTAGCTACAGGTAGCGGCCTGGAGACCCAGTACTTC.

The CDR3 DNA sequence: TGCAGCGTTGACGACGGAGGCTACGAGCAGTACTTC. Protein: CSVDDGGYEQYF. The chain joins TRBV29-1 to TRBJ2-7, with D possibly TRBD2 on 5 matching bases. V lost 3 bases to trimming and J lost 3 bases, with 9 bases between them. The CDR3 totals 12 residues. Germline assignment: CDR1 SQVTM and CDR2 ANQGSEA.

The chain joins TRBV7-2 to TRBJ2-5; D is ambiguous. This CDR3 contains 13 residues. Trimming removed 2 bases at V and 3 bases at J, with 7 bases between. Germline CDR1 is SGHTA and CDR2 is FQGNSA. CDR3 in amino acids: CASSLSPKETQYF. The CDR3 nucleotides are TGTGCCAGCAGCTTAAGCCCCAAAGAGACCCAGTACTTC.

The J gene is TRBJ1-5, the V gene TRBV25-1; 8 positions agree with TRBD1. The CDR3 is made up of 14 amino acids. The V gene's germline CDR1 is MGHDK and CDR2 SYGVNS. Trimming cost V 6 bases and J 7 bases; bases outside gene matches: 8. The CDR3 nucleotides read TGTGCCAGCAGCAGGGGGCAGGCACGGCAGCCCCAGCATTTT. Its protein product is CASSRGQARQPQHF.

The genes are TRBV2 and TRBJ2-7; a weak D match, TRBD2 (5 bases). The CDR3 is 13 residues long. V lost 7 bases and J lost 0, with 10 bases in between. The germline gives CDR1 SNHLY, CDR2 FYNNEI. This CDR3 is CASMSGPSYEQYF. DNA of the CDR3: TGTGCCAGCATGAGCGGACCCTCCTACGAGCAGTACTTC.

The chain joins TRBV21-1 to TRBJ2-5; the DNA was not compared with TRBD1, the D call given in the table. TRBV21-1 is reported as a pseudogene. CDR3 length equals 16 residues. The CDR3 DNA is TGTGCCAGCAGCAAAAGACATTTCCGACCGTTCGGGACCCAGTACTTC. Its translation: CASSKRHFRPFGTQYF.